This T cell receptor beta chain was sequenced for a study of T-cell memory formation after mild COVID-19. In the study overall: TCR clusters were mostly confined to one donor each.

TCRdb passed the 5' RACE reads through MiXCR, listing each CDR3 protein once. The data show 55,000 to 65,000 distinct CDR3 sequences, approximately 9.5% seen once. In this sample, this clonotype turned up many times. Its cognate antigen is unknown. V was shortened by 9 bases and J by 7 bases, with 14 bases between the two germline ends. The CDR3 is 13 residues long. Germline values: CDR1 KGHDR, CDR2 SFDVKD. General study points: Pre-infection memory harbored some responding clones, suggesting cross-reactive memory joined.

The clonotype was recovered from a man aged 18-30 years who had mild COVID-19 (a few samples of this study predate the infection). Cell type and time point are not known. Sample: PBMCs or a T cell subset sorted from them (not recorded which). This chain connects TRBV24-1 to TRBJ2-2, with D possibly being TRBD1 (5 bases). The CDR3 DNA follows: TGTGCCACCCAAGGTTGGGGCGACGGGGAGCTGTTTTTT. Translation gives CATQGWGDGELFF.